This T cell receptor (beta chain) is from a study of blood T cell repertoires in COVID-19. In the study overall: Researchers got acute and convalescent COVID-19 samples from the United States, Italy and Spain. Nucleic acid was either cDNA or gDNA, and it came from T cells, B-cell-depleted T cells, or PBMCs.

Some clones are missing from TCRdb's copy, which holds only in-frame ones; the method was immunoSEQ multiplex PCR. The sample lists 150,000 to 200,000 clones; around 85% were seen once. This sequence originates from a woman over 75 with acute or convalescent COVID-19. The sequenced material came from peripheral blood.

Here the CDR3 reads CASSQGLNTEAFF. In nucleotides, the CDR3 is TGTGCCAGCTCACAGGGGTTGAACACTGAAGCTTTCTTT. V usage is TRBV18 and J usage is TRBJ1-1; a weak D match, TRBD1 (5 bases). V dropped 4 bases and J dropped 0 bases, with 6 bases sitting between them. The CDR3 sequence is 13 residues long. Germline V gives CDR1 KGHSH, CDR2 LQKENI.